These T cell receptor beta chains were read from a single sample in a study of CD8+CD57+ T cells in acquired aplastic anemia. TCRdb recomputed calls from the reads with MiXCR, one row per CDR3 protein. Altogether under 200,000 distinct CDR3 sequences are present, roughly half being singletons, with the ten largest covering over 7.5%. The source material was sorted CD4+, CD8+, or CD8+CD57+ T cells (not recorded which) from PBMCs. The receptor set was obtained from a human donor with aplastic anemia. CDR3s include the opening cysteine and the closing phenylalanine or tryptophan. The order of the fields is V gene, D gene, CDR3 protein. The D gene is left open where the match is weak.

TRBV7-8 . CASSLPDSPEQYF
TRBV6-1 . CASSQTVQETQYF
TRBV6-2/TRBV6-3 . CASSYIDTSTDTQYF
TRBV7-9 . CASSSQRDEQFF
TRBV5-5 . CASSWGPSGEQYF
TRBV19 . CASRIRAEAFF
TRBV25-1 . CASSAQEGFLEQYF
TRBV10-3 TRBD1 CATGPTGGAGNQPQHF
TRBV29-1 . CSGGVAIGELVF
TRBV24-1 . CATSDPRKGNEKLFF
TRBV13 . CASSKQGYNYGYTF
TRBV6-1 . CASLDPGSTEAFF
TRBV24-1 TRBD2 CATSDAKAGGREQFF
TRBV19 TRBD1 CASSIDGTGLVKGPNTIYF
TRBV6-1 . CASSRDRRRGTEAFF
TRBV10-3 TRBD1 CASSELGQDASGDTIYF
TRBV20-1 TRBD1 CSANSPGTGEGEQFF
TRBV5-1 TRBD2 CASSSFGLAEGSEQYF
TRBV20-1 . CSARLRGYTDTQYF
TRBV20-1 . CSATSDSPKSSYEQYF
TRBV6-1 . CASSPHHEQYF
TRBV4-1 TRBD2 CASSLRLGLAGGPFKDTQYF
TRBV10-3 TRBD1 CASSYLGQGANSPLHF
TRBV10-3 . CAVSDDYEQFF
TRBV30 . CAWGPIHRGVNVLTF
TRBV7-8 TRBD2 CASSPRLAGYEQYF
TRBV9 TRBD2 CASSRGTSGTYNEQFF
TRBV10-1 . CASSETENEQFF
TRBV2 . CASSATSSEGDTQYF